The source of this TCR beta chain is a study of neoadjuvant anti-PD-1 for oral cavity cancer. Turning to the study itself: Most patients had three to four biweekly doses of 3 mg/kg nivolumab before resection.

Time point noted: after neoadjuvant nivolumab, at surgical resection. As to this clone: Its antigen is undetermined.

Repertoires were generated with immunoSEQ multiplex PCR, while TCRdb's copy carries only in-frame clones and drops some. The table shows around 13,000 clones, with approximately 73% occurring only once. General study points: After neoadjuvant nivolumab, PBMC T cell clonality was significantly higher in non-responders than responders.

The ends lost 7 bases at V and 3 bases at J; junction bases unmatched: 5. Germline loops: CDR1 MDHEN, CDR2 SYDVKM. The CDR3 is 14 residues long. The rearrangement links TRBV28 to TRBJ1-5; 8 nucleotides align to TRBD1. The clonotype originates from a person aged 35-80 years with oral cavity squamous cell carcinoma. This specimen was PBMCs, taken after nivolumab (anti-PD-1) treatment. In nucleotides, the CDR3 is TGTGCCAGCAACCCAGGGGGCCCCAATCAGCCCCAGCATTTT. Amino acid sequence: CASNPGGPNQPQHF.